The present T cell receptor beta chain was sequenced within a study of blood T cell repertoires in COVID-19. The repertoire was sequenced with immunoSEQ multiplex PCR; TCRdb's copy has only in-frame clones and lacks some. The table shows around 250,000 clones, with roughly 85% occurring only once. Participants, 18 to 89 years old, spanned 25 or so US areas. Germline CDR1 and CDR2: MNHEY and SVGAGI. Deletions cut 0 bases from V and 4 bases from J, with 7 bases between. The CDR3 loop spans 14 amino acids. The source is a woman between 50 and 59 years old with acute COVID-19. Sequencing input: PBMCs or T cells enriched from blood (not recorded which). The chain links TRBV6-5 to TRBJ1-3; D gene ambiguous. The CDR3 DNA is TGTGCCAGCAGTTACTCCTCAGAAGGAAACACCATATATTTT. This gives the protein CASSYSSEGNTIYF.